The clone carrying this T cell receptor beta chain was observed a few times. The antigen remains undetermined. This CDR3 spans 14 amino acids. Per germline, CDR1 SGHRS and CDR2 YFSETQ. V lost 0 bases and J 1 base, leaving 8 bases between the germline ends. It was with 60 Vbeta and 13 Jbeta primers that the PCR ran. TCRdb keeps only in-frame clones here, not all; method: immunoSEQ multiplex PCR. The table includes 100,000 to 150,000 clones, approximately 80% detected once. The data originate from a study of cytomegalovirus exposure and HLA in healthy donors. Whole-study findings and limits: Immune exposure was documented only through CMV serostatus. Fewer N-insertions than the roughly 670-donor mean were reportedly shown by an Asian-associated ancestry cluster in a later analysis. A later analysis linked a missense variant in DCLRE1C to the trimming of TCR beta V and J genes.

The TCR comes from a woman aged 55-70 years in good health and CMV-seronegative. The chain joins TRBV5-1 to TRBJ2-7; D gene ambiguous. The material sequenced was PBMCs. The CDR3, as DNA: TGCGCCAGCAGCTTGGCTCTACGGTCCTACGAGCAGTACTTC. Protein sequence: CASSLALRSYEQYF. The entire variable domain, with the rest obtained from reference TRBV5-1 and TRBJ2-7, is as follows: KAGVTQTPRYLIKTRGQQVTLSCSPISGHRSVSWYQQTPGQGLQFLFEYFSETQRNKGNFPGRFSGRQFSNSRSEMNVSTLELGDSALYLCASSLALRSYEQYFGPGTRLTVT.